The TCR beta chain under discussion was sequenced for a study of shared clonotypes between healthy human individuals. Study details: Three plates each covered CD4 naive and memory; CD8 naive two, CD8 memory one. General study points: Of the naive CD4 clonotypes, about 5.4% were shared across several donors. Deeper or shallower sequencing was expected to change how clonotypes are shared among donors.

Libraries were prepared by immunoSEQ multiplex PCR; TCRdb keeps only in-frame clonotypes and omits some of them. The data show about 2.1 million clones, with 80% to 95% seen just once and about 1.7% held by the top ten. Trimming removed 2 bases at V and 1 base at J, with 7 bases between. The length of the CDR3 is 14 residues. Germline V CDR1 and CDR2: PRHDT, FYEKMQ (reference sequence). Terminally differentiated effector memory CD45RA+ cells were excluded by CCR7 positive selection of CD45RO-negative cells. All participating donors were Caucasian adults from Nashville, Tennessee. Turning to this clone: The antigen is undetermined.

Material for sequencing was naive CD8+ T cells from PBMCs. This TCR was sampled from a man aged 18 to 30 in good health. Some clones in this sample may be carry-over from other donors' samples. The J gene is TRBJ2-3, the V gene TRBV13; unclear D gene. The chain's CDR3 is CASSLNVGTDTQYF. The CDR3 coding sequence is TGTGCCAGCAGCTTAAATGTCGGCACAGATACGCAGTATTTT.